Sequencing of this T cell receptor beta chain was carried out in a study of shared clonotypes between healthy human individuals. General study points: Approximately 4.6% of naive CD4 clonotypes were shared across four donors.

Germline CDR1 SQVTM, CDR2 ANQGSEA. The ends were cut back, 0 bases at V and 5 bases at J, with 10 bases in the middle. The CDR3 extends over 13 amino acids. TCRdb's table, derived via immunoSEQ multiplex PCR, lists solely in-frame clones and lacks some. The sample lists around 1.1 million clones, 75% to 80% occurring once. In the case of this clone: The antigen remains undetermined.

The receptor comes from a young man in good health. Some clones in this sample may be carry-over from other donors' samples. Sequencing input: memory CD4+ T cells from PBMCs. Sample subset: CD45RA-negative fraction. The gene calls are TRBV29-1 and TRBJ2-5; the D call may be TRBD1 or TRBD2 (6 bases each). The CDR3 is CSVEEGGTETQYF. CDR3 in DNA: TGCAGCGTTGAAGAGGGGGGCACGGAGACCCAGTACTTC.